The present T cell receptor (beta chain) was sequenced within a study of PD-L1 blockade in urothelial cancer. About the study: Patients commenced intravenous atezolizumab, 1,200 mg every 3 weeks, in about 2014. Males with urothelial cancer arising in the bladder constituted most of the 29 patients. Patients had undergone 0 to 3 prior chemotherapy regimens.

The CDR3 has 13 residues. Deletions cut 0 bases from V and 9 bases from J, with 12 bases between. The V gene's germline CDR1 is SGHDT and CDR2 YYEEEE. The repertoire was sequenced with immunoSEQ multiplex PCR; TCRdb's copy has only in-frame clones and lacks some. This table has more than 75,000 clones, 90% appearing once. This rearrangement joins TRBV5-6 to TRBJ1-2; D is unresolved. Here the sequenced sample was PBMCs, taken around atezolizumab (anti-PD-L1) treatment. The clonotype comes from a man in his 60s with urothelial cancer. The CDR3 sequence: CASSLDAVLRYTF. CDR3 DNA: TGTGCCAGCAGCTTGGATGCAGTCCTCCGCTACACCTTC.